This TCR beta chain was identified in a study of T-cell reconstitution after alpha-beta-depleted transplantation in children. Ten or more counts support this clonotype. Unique molecular identifiers were built into the TCRbeta library. MiXCR was run by TCRdb on the PCR reads, yielding one entry per CDR3 protein. The sample has about 360,000 distinct CDR3 sequences, 13% seen once; the top ten hold roughly 4.3%. Germline CDR1 ENHRY, CDR2 SYGVKD. This CDR3 has 14 amino acids. The V end was cut by 0 bases, the J end by 6 bases, with 11 bases between. This rearrangement joins TRBV10-3 to TRBJ1-1; perhaps TRBD1 as D (5 bases). This specimen consisted of PBMCs, obtained from the stem cell graft. The TCR originated in a human donor who donated a stem cell graft to a child with Fanconi anemia. Here the CDR3 reads CAISESGGVAEAFF. CDR3 DNA: TGTGCCATCAGTGAGTCTGGGGGTGTCGCTGAAGCTTTCTTT.